This TCR beta chain was retrieved from a study of human T cells and chemical hapten exposure. Turning to the study itself: For the roughly 23-week duration of the study, patients were given weekly doses of diphenylcyclopropenone on the scalp. Findings and limits, study-wide: Once DPC sensitization occurred, TCRs above 1 in 1000 frequency showed no change. Higher patch test scores went with higher counts of PT1 expanded TCRs.

For this clonotype: Its cognate antigen is unknown.

TCRdb called the RACE reads again in MiXCR, with one record for every CDR3 protein. The table shows about 180,000 distinct CDR3 sequences, with approximately 29% occurring only once. Indicated time point: pre-sensitization, week 0. Specified treatment: therapeutic diphenylcyclopropenone sensitization with weekly scalp DPC. Extraction yielded total RNA from whole blood (unfractionated). CDR1 and CDR2 from the germline V gene are ENHRY and SYGVKD. There are 12 residues in the CDR3. Deletions cut 6 bases from V and 3 bases from J, with 9 bases between. The material was whole blood, obtained in connection with sensitization to the hapten diphenylcyclopropenone (DPC). The TCR originated in a woman aged 25 to 39 with alopecia areata. Some clones in this sample may be carry-over from other donors' samples. The rearrangement joins TRBV10-3 to TRBJ2-7, with D possibly being TRBD1 (5 bases). CDR3 nucleotides: TGTGCCATCAGCATCGACAGCTACGAGCAGTACTTC. Protein product: CAISIDSYEQYF.